This passage covers 24 T cell receptor beta chains from one sample sequenced in a study of identical twins (dated by TCRdb to the mid-2010s). Library creation used 5' RACE. TCRdb shows the sequencer as Illumina HiSeq 2000. TCRdb redid the processing of the public reads, applying fastp at Q25 and MiXCR, and retained in-frame beta chains. Every CDR3 protein is listed once, alongside the most common genes and DNA of its rows. In this sample the table shows 1.5 million to 2 million distinct CDR3 sequences, about 30% of which occur a single time. In total, the top ten clones hold around 0.3% of the sample. Sequencing was done on a sample of cord blood. These receptors all come from a newborn girl in good health.

This clonotype was seen a few times. The chain combines TRBV19 with TRBJ2-1, with 7 bases that match TRBD2. Germline trimming cut 4 bases from V and 6 bases from J; bases unmatched to any gene: 9. The CDR3 is 15 amino acids. Germline lookup yields CDR1 LNHDA and CDR2 SQIVND (reference sequence). The CDR3 DNA follows: TGTGCCAGTAGTACGTCCCGGGACTACTTCAATGAGCAGTTCTTC. Translating it yields CASSTSRDYFNEQFF.

The CDR3 nucleotides read TGTGCCAGCAGTTGCTCACCAGGGGGCCCCTATGGCTACACCTTC. Its protein is CASSCSPGGPYGYTF. The rearrangement links TRBV6-5 to TRBJ1-2; 8 bases are a match to TRBD1. V shed 4 bases, J shed 4 bases, and the junction held 8 bases outside the gene matches. Germline CDR1 MNHEY, CDR2 SVGAGI. CDR3 length: 15 residues.

This chain joins TRBV12-3 or TRBV12-4 and TRBJ1-2, with D possibly being TRBD1 (5 bases). Trimming took off 7 bases at V and 5 bases at J, with 20 bases between the two ends. The CDR3 runs to 15 residues. The CDR3 region is CASTSRGGPGYGYTF. The CDR3 DNA reads as TGTGCCAGCACCTCCCGTGGGGGACCGGGATATGGCTACACCTTC.

This sequence joins TRBV27 and TRBJ1-1, with TRBD1 matching 7 bases. V gave up 7 bases and J gave up 4 bases; unmatched junction bases: 12. The CDR3 is made up of 15 amino acids. CDR1 and CDR2 from the germline V gene are MNHEY and SMNVEV (reference sequence). The DNA for the CDR3 is TGTGCCAGCACCCAGGGCGTGTCAGGGGGCACTGAAGCTTTCTTT. Protein product: CASTQGVSGGTEAFF.

The sample holds a few counts of this clonotype. CDR3 bases: TGTGCCAGCAGCTTAGGTTCCGGGAGAACGCAGACCCAGTACTTC. Protein sequence: CASSLGSGRTQTQYF. V is TRBV7-2 and J is TRBJ2-5, with D possibly matching TRBD2 (6 bases). Per germline, CDR1 SGHTA and CDR2 FQGNSA. This CDR3 spans 15 amino acids. The V end was cut by 1 base, the J end by 6 bases, with 15 bases between.

This chain joins TRBV6-6 and TRBJ1-2, with a tentative D call TRBD1 (6 bases). Per germline, CDR1 MNHNY and CDR2 SVGAGI (reference sequence). The CDR3 runs to 13 residues. Between the trimmed V and J ends, which lost 7 bases and 3 bases, there was a span of 12 bases. DNA of the CDR3: TGTGCCAGCACAGGGGAGAAGGACTATGGCTACACCTTC. This gives the protein CASTGEKDYGYTF.

To note about this clonotype: A much larger clone lies one base from this, so it may be a read error. The chain recombines TRBV12-3 or TRBV12-4 with TRBJ1-2; 8 positions agree with TRBD1. V trimming: 6 bases; J trimming: 8 bases; junction bases outside the gene matches: 5. The CDR3 covers 12 residues. DNA of the CDR3: TGTGCCAGCAGACCGACAGGGGAAGGCTACACCTTC. This sequence encodes CASRPTGEGYTF.

This clonotype occurred a few times. The chain is built from TRBV4-2 and TRBJ2-1; possible D gene TRBD1, 6 bases. Germline V gives CDR1 LGHNA, CDR2 YNFKEQ. Trimming removed 0 bases at V and 5 bases at J, with 14 bases between. CDR3 length: 16 amino acids. DNA of the CDR3: TGTGCCAGCAGCCAAGATTTCCAGGGGCGGGACAATGAGCAGTTCTTC. It specifies CASSQDFQGRDNEQFF.

The J gene is TRBJ2-3, the V gene TRBV28; TRBD1 aligns across 10 bases. This CDR3 contains 17 residues. CDR1 is MDHEN and CDR2 is SYDVKM in the germline V gene. The V segment lost 5 bases and the J segment 1 base; nucleotides outside the gene matches: 9. The chain's CDR3 is CASSRQGASGGTDTQYF. In DNA, the CDR3 is TGTGCCAGCAGTCGACAGGGGGCTAGCGGCGGCACAGATACGCAGTATTTT.

V usage is TRBV28 and J usage is TRBJ1-6; D may be TRBD1 (6 bases). The length of the CDR3 is 17 residues. Germline CDR1 is MDHEN and CDR2 is SYDVKM. Trimming took 7 bases from V and 6 from J, leaving 22 bases between them. CDR3 in amino acids: CASNQKRGGPLNSPLHF. The DNA for the CDR3 is TGTGCCAGCAACCAAAAGAGAGGGGGACCCCTTAATTCACCCCTCCACTTT.

The chain is built from TRBV19 and TRBJ1-5; a possible D gene is TRBD1 (6 bases). Germline V gene lookup returns CDR1 LNHDA and CDR2 SQIVND (reference sequence). The CDR3 consists of 16 residues. V lost 9 bases, J lost 0 bases, and 18 bases lay in between. CDR3 region: CASSGGGPNSNQPQHF. The CDR3 DNA reads TGTGCCAGCAGCGGGGGGGGCCCTAATAGCAATCAGCCCCAGCATTTT.

This chain uses TRBV20-1 with TRBJ2-3; weak D call: TRBD2 (5 bases). V lost 1 base, J lost 3 bases, and 8 bases lay in between. This CDR3 comprises 13 residues. In germline, CDR1 is DFQATT, CDR2 SNEGSKA (reference sequence). CDR3 sequence (DNA): TGCAGTGCTAGAGCTAGCCTAACAGATACGCAGTATTTT. It translates to CSARASLTDTQYF.

The chain links TRBV28 to TRBJ2-1; D may be TRBD1 or TRBD2 (5 bases each). The J call may be mistaken, given a closer DNA end match to TRBJ2-7. Germline V lookup: CDR1 MDHEN, CDR2 SYDVKM. This CDR3 region has 19 residues. CDR3 sequence reads: CASSPLSGIEGTSYNEQYF. The DNA for the CDR3 is TGTGCCAGCAGTCCTTTGTCTGGGATCGAGGGGACCTCCTACAATGAGCAGTACTTC.

V usage is TRBV11-2 and J usage is TRBJ2-7, with 10 positions matching TRBD1. This CDR3 has 15 residues. V lost 5 bases, J lost 4 bases, and 8 bases stayed unmatched. The germline CDR1 and CDR2 sequences are SGHAT and FQNNGV. The CDR3 protein is CASSQGRTGGYEQYF. The CDR3 region has the DNA TGTGCCAGCAGCCAGGGCAGGACAGGGGGTTACGAGCAGTACTTC.

This chain connects TRBV6-5 to TRBJ2-5; 8 bases map to TRBD2. The CDR3 runs to 18 residues. The germline V gene encodes CDR1 MNHEY and CDR2 SVGAGI. The ends lost 4 bases at V and 1 base at J; junction bases unmatched: 14. CDR3 DNA sequence: TGTGCCAGCAGTTCACTCAGCGTGGCGGGGGGTTTCCAAGAGACCCAGTACTTC. Encoded protein: CASSSLSVAGGFQETQYF.

This clonotype was counted a single time. The rearrangement joins TRBV3-1 to TRBJ1-2; D ambiguous. Trimming removed 0 bases at V and 7 bases at J, with 6 bases between. Germline CDR1 reads LGHDT; CDR2 reads YNNKEL (reference sequence). The CDR3 is 12 amino acids. The CDR3 bases are TGTGCCAGCAGCCAAGACCCAATTGGCTACACCTTC. It encodes CASSQDPIGYTF.

The rearrangement uses TRBV6-5 and TRBJ2-4; D remains ambiguous. V lost 2 bases and J lost 0, with 5 bases in between. The length of the CDR3 is 14 residues. CDR1 MNHEY and CDR2 SVGAGI come from the germline V gene. CDR3 residues: CASSYVLAKNIQYF. DNA for the CDR3: TGTGCCAGCAGTTACGTTCTAGCCAAAAACATTCAGTACTTC.

As to this clonotype: At one boundary the junction diverges from the germline segment, which might be a read error. This chain joins TRBV20-1 and TRBJ2-1; 8 nucleotides line up with TRBD2. The DNA matches TRBJ2-7 better at its end, which makes the J call doubtful. CDR1 DFQATT and CDR2 SNEGSKA come from the germline V gene (reference sequence). The CDR3 spans 16 residues. The CDR3 spells CSAGENGGAPYNEQYF. The CDR3 DNA is TGCAGTGCTGGAGAAAACGGGGGGGCCCCCTACAATGAGCAGTACTTC.

V usage is TRBV12-3 or TRBV12-4 and J usage is TRBJ1-1; D might be TRBD1 (6 bases). V was trimmed by 4 bases and J by 4 bases, leaving 13 bases between them. This CDR3 is built from 14 residues. The CDR3 bases are TGTGCCAGCAGTTCCCAGGGGCTCGGCACTGAAGCTTTCTTT. It is translated as CASSSQGLGTEAFF.

This sequence joins TRBV29-1 and TRBJ1-2; 7 positions agree with TRBD1. Per germline, CDR1 SQVTM and CDR2 ANQGSEA. CDR3 length equals 14 residues. Trimming removed 1 base from V and 4 bases from J; junction bases left unmatched: 6. CDR3 in DNA: TGCAGCGTTGAAGCCGGGACAGCCTTCTATGGCTACACCTTC. Translating it yields CSVEAGTAFYGYTF.

As DNA, the CDR3 is TGTGCCAGCAGCCGCTGGAGCTCCTACAATGAGCAGTACTTC. Translating gives CASSRWSSYNEQYF. The chain links TRBV7-9 to TRBJ2-1; D is uncertain. The better agreement between TRBJ2-7 and the DNA end casts doubt on the J call. Germline lookup yields CDR1 SEHNR and CDR2 FQNEAQ (reference sequence). The CDR3 is 14 residues long.

The chain combines TRBV12-3 or TRBV12-4 with TRBJ2-7, with D uncertain. CDR3 size: 13 residues. V was cut by 1 base and J by 2 bases, with 6 bases left in between. The CDR3 DNA reads TGTGCCAGCAGTTTAGTAGTAGCCTACGAGCAGTACTTC. The encoded protein is CASSLVVAYEQYF.

This chain links TRBV10-3 with TRBJ1-3, with a weak D call TRBD1 (6 bases). V was clipped by 4 bases and J by 0 bases, with 7 bases between them. The CDR3 consists of 14 residues. Germline V gene lookup returns CDR1 ENHRY and CDR2 SYGVKD. The CDR3 protein is CAISGGLSGNTIYF. CDR3 sequence (DNA): TGTGCCATCAGTGGGGGGCTCTCTGGAAACACCATATATTTT.

The table lists this clonotype with a few counts. The chain links TRBV7-8 to TRBJ1-1, with D possibly matching TRBD1 (6 bases). This CDR3 has 16 amino acids. V was cut by 5 bases and J by 6 bases, with 22 bases left in between. Germline V lookup: CDR1 SGHVS, CDR2 FQNEAQ. The DNA for the CDR3 is TGTGCCAGCAGCATCATAACTCGACAGGTGGGGGCTGAAGCTTTCTTT. It codes for CASSIITRQVGAEAFF. Full variable domain (rest looked up from reference TRBV7-8 and TRBJ1-1): GAGVSQSPRYKVAKRGQDVALRCDPISGHVSLFWYQQALGQGPEFLTYFQNEAQLDKSGLPSDRFFAERPEGSVSTLKIQRTQQEDSAVYLCASSIITRQVGAEAFFGQGTRLTVV.